The next 21 T cell receptor beta chains were all read from a single sample in a study of early T cells in non-severe SARS-CoV-2 infection. TCRdb reprocessed the 5' RACE reads with MiXCR, giving one entry per CDR3 protein. The table lists some 120,000 distinct CDR3 sequences, under 15% of them singletons, with 21% in the top ten. The sequencing sample was made of whole blood. These receptor sequences come from an adult who was a healthcare worker with PCR-confirmed SARS-CoV-2 infection or an uninfected control (not recorded which).

This clonotype showed up just a few times. The genes are TRBV7-9 and TRBJ2-2, with a weak D call TRBD1 (7 bases). The CDR3 has 19 amino acids. V shed 1 base and J shed 0 bases, with 18 bases lying between them. Germline CDR1 SEHNR, CDR2 FQNEAQ (reference sequence). The chain's CDR3 is CASSLVPPRGAANTGELFF. As DNA, the CDR3 is TGTGCCAGCAGCTTAGTTCCCCCCAGGGGGGCCGCGAACACCGGGGAGCTGTTTTTT.

This clonotype was observed a handful of times. The rearrangement uses TRBV3-2 and TRBJ1-4; the D call of TRBD1 is as the table states it, not checked on the DNA. TRBV3-2 is tagged as a pseudogene. CDR3 length: 17 amino acids. The CDR3 DNA follows: TGTGCCAGCAGCCGTACGGGACACCGGGACGACTCCGAAAAACTGTTTTTT. It yields the protein CASSRTGHRDDSEKLFF.

This clonotype was found once. Being one base from a much bigger clone, this may be a read error. The genes are TRBV4-2 and TRBJ1-1, with unresolved D. Germline CDR1 reads LGHNA; CDR2 reads YNFKEQ. This CDR3 has 14 amino acids. The ends were cut back, 1 base at V and 1 base at J, with 7 bases in the middle. The CDR3 region has the DNA TGTGCCAGCAGCCAAGGGGCAGAGAACACTGAAGCTTTCTTT. This encodes CASSQGAENTEAFF.

This chain joins TRBV20-1 and TRBJ1-2; D is perhaps TRBD1 (5 bases). Germline V CDR1 and CDR2: DFQATT, SNEGSKA (reference sequence). The V end was cut by 6 bases, the J end by 7 bases, with 12 bases between. This CDR3 comprises 11 residues. This chain's CDR3 is CSATGQGGYTF. The DNA of the CDR3 is TGCAGTGCCACCGGGCAGGGTGGCTACACCTTC.

The genes are TRBV5-1 and TRBJ2-4; D unresolved. V was shortened by 4 bases and J by 7 bases, with 9 bases between the two germline ends. Germline V lookup: CDR1 SGHRS, CDR2 YFSETQ. This CDR3 has 12 amino acids. The CDR3, as DNA: TGCGCCAGCAGCGAATCGATGAACATTCAGTACTTC. Translated, it gives CASSESMNIQYF.

V gene TRBV3-1 combines with J gene TRBJ1-1; 7 positions agree with TRBD1. The germline V gene encodes CDR1 LGHDT and CDR2 YNNKEL (reference sequence). Trimming cost V 4 bases and J 6 bases; bases outside gene matches: 5. This CDR3 comprises 13 residues. The CDR3 region has the DNA TGTGCCAGCAGCCTCAGGGGGAGATCTGAAGCTTTCTTT. Translated, it gives CASSLRGRSEAFF.

In its sample, this clonotype was seen a few times. The chain joins TRBV2 to TRBJ2-4, with D perhaps TRBD1 (5 bases). This CDR3 is 16 amino acids long. With 5 bases removed from V and 0 bases from J, the gap between germline ends came to 14 bases. Germline V lookup: CDR1 SNHLY, CDR2 FYNNEI. CDR3 sequence (DNA): TGTGCCAGCAGTCCTATCGACAGTCTAGCCAAAAACATTCAGTACTTC. It codes for CASSPIDSLAKNIQYF.

This clonotype was seen more than once but under ten times. The genes are TRBV10-3 and TRBJ2-1; 9 nucleotides match TRBD2. This CDR3 region has 15 residues. Germline V gives CDR1 ENHRY, CDR2 SYGVKD. J gave up 3 bases and V 3 bases, and 3 bases lay outside the gene matches. The CDR3 loop reads CAISEFSGGYNEQFF. As DNA, the CDR3 is TGTGCCATCAGTGAATTTAGCGGGGGCTACAATGAGCAGTTCTTC.

This clonotype was recorded a few times. This chain connects TRBV18 to TRBJ1-4, with D unclear. The germline V and J ends were trimmed by 5 bases and 8 bases, with 18 bases remaining between them. Germline CDR1 reads KGHSH; CDR2 reads LQKENI. The CDR3 contains 15 residues. CDR3 protein: CASSSQVAGGEKLFF. The CDR3 bases are TGTGCCAGCTCATCCCAAGTGGCGGGAGGAGAAAAACTGTTTTTT.

The rearrangement joins TRBV6-1 to TRBJ2-2; D is uncertain. The CDR3 totals 13 residues. Deletions cut 0 bases from V and 8 bases from J, with 7 bases between. The V gene's germline CDR1 is MNHNS and CDR2 SASEGT. The chain's CDR3 is CASSEATWGELFF. The CDR3 DNA follows: TGTGCCAGCAGTGAAGCCACTTGGGGGGAGCTGTTTTTT.

This clonotype was counted only a few times. The germline gene is not matched at one end of the junction; a read error may be the cause. The chain links TRBV30 to TRBJ2-2; D could derive from TRBD1 or TRBD2 (5 bases each). Germline values: CDR1 GTSNPN, CDR2 SVGIG (reference sequence). The CDR3 covers 13 residues. CDR3 coding DNA: TGTGCCTGGAGTTACAGGCACACCGGGGAGCGGTTTTTT. Encoded protein: CAWSYRHTGERFF.

Remarks on this clonotype: Germline is not matched at one junction end, which may reflect a read error. This chain joins TRBV7-2 and TRBJ1-3; no definite D call. The CDR3 extends over 13 amino acids. Looked up from germline, CDR1 is SGHTA and CDR2 is FQGNSA. The CDR3 DNA follows: TGTGCCAGCAGCTCCTTCAATGGAAACACCGTATATTTT. Translated, it gives CASSSFNGNTVYF.

This clonotype was found a few times. This chain uses TRBV13 with TRBJ1-1; possible D gene TRBD1, 5 bases. Germline loops: CDR1 PRHDT, CDR2 FYEKMQ (reference sequence). The length of the CDR3 is 14 residues. Trimming cost V 2 bases and J 1 base, with 8 bases left between them. The CDR3 spells CASSLLTANTEAFF. The DNA of the CDR3 is TGTGCCAGCAGCTTACTGACAGCGAACACTGAAGCTTTCTTT.

This clonotype was observed a single time. The chain joins TRBV10-3 to TRBJ2-5, with 8 bases fitting TRBD2. The germline V gene has CDR1 ENHRY and CDR2 SYGVKD. Trimming cost V 10 bases and J 2 bases; bases outside gene matches: 6. This CDR3 spans 13 amino acids. The CDR3 reads CATGRGAQETQYF. The DNA for the CDR3 is TGTGCCACCGGGCGGGGGGCACAAGAGACCCAGTACTTC.

This clonotype showed up just a few times. This chain uses TRBV7-2 with TRBJ2-3; D perhaps matches TRBD2 (6 bases). The ends were cut back, 3 bases at V and 2 bases at J, with 12 bases in the middle. The germline V gene encodes CDR1 SGHTA and CDR2 FQGNSA. The length of the CDR3 is 15 residues. As DNA, the CDR3 is TGTGCCAGCAGCTTCACGGGACTTTCCACAGATACGCAGTATTTT. It yields the protein CASSFTGLSTDTQYF.

In its sample, this clonotype was seen a few times. V usage is TRBV7-8 and J usage is TRBJ1-4; D remains ambiguous. The CDR3 sequence is 14 residues long. Germline values: CDR1 SGHVS, CDR2 FQNEAQ. The V gene lost 5 bases and the J gene lost 7 bases, with 14 bases spanning the gap. CDR3 in DNA: TGTGCCAGCAGCCCCCGGACCCTTGGTGAAAAACTGTTTTTT. Protein product: CASSPRTLGEKLFF.

J is TRBJ2-6 and V is TRBV6-1; D not resolved. The CDR3 covers 14 residues. V lost 8 bases to trimming and J lost 0 bases, with 8 bases between them. Germline V gene lookup returns CDR1 MNHNS and CDR2 SASEGT. In DNA, the CDR3 is TGTGCCAGCGAGATGATCTCTGGGGCCAACGTCCTGACTTTC. The encoded protein is CASEMISGANVLTF.

This chain connects TRBV10-3 to TRBJ2-5; the match to TRBD1 covers 9 bases. The V gene's germline CDR1 is ENHRY and CDR2 SYGVKD. With V trimmed by 7 bases and J by 4 bases, 4 bases remained unmatched. The CDR3 sequence is 13 residues long. The CDR3 is CAITPDRGETQYF. CDR3 sequence (DNA): TGTGCCATCACCCCGGACAGGGGAGAGACCCAGTACTTC.

This clonotype was seen repeatedly, ten times or more. The chain couples TRBV3-1 to TRBJ1-1; D not certain. The germline V gene has CDR1 LGHDT and CDR2 YNNKEL (reference sequence). Trimming cost V 4 bases and J 4 bases, with 13 bases left between them. The CDR3 totals 14 residues. CDR3 sequence: CASSPRTWGTEAFF. The CDR3 region has the DNA TGTGCCAGCAGCCCCCGGACTTGGGGCACTGAAGCTTTCTTT.

The rearrangement joins TRBV10-3 to TRBJ2-3; D is unclear. Trimming removed 7 bases at V and 2 bases at J, with 10 bases between. The CDR3 has 13 amino acids. Germline CDR1 and CDR2: ENHRY and SYGVKD. CDR3 sequence: CAIMRTYTDTQYF. Here the CDR3 DNA reads TGTGCCATCATGCGGACCTACACAGATACGCAGTATTTT.

The chain uses TRBV5-1 and TRBJ1-1; D unclear. This CDR3 has 14 residues. CDR1 is SGHRS, CDR2 YFSETQ, per germline. The germline V and J ends were trimmed by 3 bases and 2 bases, with 11 bases remaining between them. The CDR3 DNA is TGCGCCAGCAGCTCAGACACCACCAACACTGAAGCTTTCTTT. Translated: CASSSDTTNTEAFF.